Below, one TCR beta chain is given with its context. These data are taken from a study of blood T cell repertoires in COVID-19. Study at large: COVID-19 samples collected from the United States, Italy and Spain covered acute and convalescent phases. Sample material is recorded as cDNA or gDNA derived from T cells, B-cell-depleted T cells, or PBMCs.

Source study methods: By means of reference gene primer amplification, nucleated cell counts were estimated. Only in-frame clones appear in the TCRdb table, and some are missing; sequencing was by immunoSEQ multiplex PCR. The V and J calls and the clone size are those of that table, but D and trimming were determined from the DNA. This sample has over 100,000 clones, with roughly 86% found just once. The germline V gene has CDR1 SGHRS and CDR2 YFSETQ. This CDR3 contains 16 residues. The V gene end was trimmed by 4 bases and the J gene end by 3 bases; junction bases not matched to a gene: 6. The sequencing sample was made of peripheral blood. This chain uses TRBV5-1 with TRBJ2-3; 12 nucleotides line up with TRBD2. The receptor was derived from a woman aged 70-85 years with COVID-19, enrolled during active disease. The chain's CDR3 is CASSDGLAGKTDTQYF. As DNA, the CDR3 is TGCGCCAGCAGCGACGGACTAGCGGGGAAGACAGATACGCAGTATTTT.